The 7 T cell receptor beta chains below were found in one sample sequenced in a study of Graves' ophthalmopathy and Graves' hyperthyroidism. Scientists amplified the TCR beta CDR3 regions from RNA transcripts. First-round RT-PCR with HTBI primers preceded a second-round multiplex PCR. From the multiplex PCR reads, TCRdb called clonotypes with MiXCR, one entry per CDR3 protein. The repertoire consists of about 740,000 distinct CDR3 sequences, with roughly two fifths occurring once and the leading ten covering about 40%. Sequenced material: peripheral blood. These TCRs come from an adult man with Graves' ophthalmopathy.

This clonotype was detected ten times or more. J is TRBJ1-1 and V is TRBV25-1, with unresolved D. Trimming cost V 2 bases and J 11 bases, with 15 bases left between them. CDR3 length: 13 amino acids. Looked up from germline, CDR1 is MGHDK and CDR2 is SYGVNS. The CDR3 DNA reads as TGTGCCAGCAGTGAAGAGGGAGGCACGGGGGCTTTCTTT. It codes for CASSEEGGTGAFF.

The CDR3 sequence is CASSRNRGGNSPLHF. In nucleotides, the CDR3 is TGTGCCAGCAGCCGGAACAGGGGTGGGAATTCACCCCTCCACTTT. The chain joins TRBV5-6 to TRBJ1-6; TRBD1 matches 7 bases. This CDR3 has 15 residues. V was clipped by 4 bases and J by 7 bases; unmatched bases: 8. The germline V gene encodes CDR1 SGHDT and CDR2 YYEEEE.

The chain employs TRBV15 and TRBJ2-7; D could derive from TRBD1 or TRBD2 (5 bases each). CDR3 length: 15 amino acids. Germline V gene sequence: CDR1 LNHNV, CDR2 YYDKDF (reference sequence). The V end lost 3 bases, the J end lost 0 bases, and 12 bases lay between the germline ends. The CDR3 here is CATSRGPDHSYEQYF. The CDR3 DNA reads as TGTGCCACCAGCAGGGGACCGGATCACTCCTACGAGCAGTACTTC.

This clonotype has a handful of counts. The gene calls are TRBV12-3 or TRBV12-4 and TRBJ1-1, with 11 bases lining up with TRBD1. This CDR3 is 17 amino acids long. V was clipped by 6 bases and J by 0 bases; unmatched bases: 9. CDR3 protein: CASRRDRTGGMNTEAFF. CDR3 DNA: TGTGCCAGCAGACGTGACCGGACAGGGGGCATGAACACTGAAGCTTTCTTT.

This clonotype has only a few counts. Written as DNA, the CDR3 is TGTGCCAGCAGCGATACCCGGGGGGGCAAAGAGACCCAGTACTTC. Its protein is CASSDTRGGKETQYF. The genes are TRBV7-2 and TRBJ2-5; 8 bases agree with TRBD2. After removal of 5 bases from V and 3 bases from J, the junction contained 8 bases not matched to a gene. There are 15 residues in the CDR3. The V gene's germline CDR1 is SGHTA and CDR2 FQGNSA. The full variable domain, completed using reference TRBV7-2 and TRBJ2-5, is GAGVSQSPSNKVTEKGKDVELRCDPISGHTALYWYRQSLGQGLEFLIYFQGNSAPDKSGLPSDRFSAERTGGSVSTLTIQRTQQEDSAVYLCASSDTRGGKETQYFGPGTRLLVL.

At least ten counts were recorded for this clonotype. V usage is TRBV10-2 and J usage is TRBJ1-3; D ambiguous. V was pared by 6 bases and J by 0 bases, with 9 bases between. There are 14 residues in the CDR3. CDR1 WSHSY and CDR2 SAAADI come from the germline V gene. DNA of the CDR3: TGCGCCAGCAGGGTCGTCGGCTCTGGAAACACCATATATTTT. Encoded protein: CASRVVGSGNTIYF.

This clonotype came up many times. The chain employs TRBV14 and TRBJ1-3; 7 positions agree with TRBD1. Trimming took 4 bases from V and 0 from J; bases not matched to a gene: 3. The CDR3 has 15 residues. CDR1 is SGHDN and CDR2 is FVKESK in the germline V gene. The CDR3 spells CASSLRTGSGNTIYF. The CDR3 DNA reads TGTGCCAGCAGCCTAAGGACAGGCTCTGGAAACACCATATATTTT. The whole variable domain, filled in from reference TRBV14 and TRBJ1-3, reads EAGVTQFPSHSVIEKGQTVTLRCDPISGHDNLYWYRRVMGKEIKFLLHFVKESKQDESGMPNNRFLAERTGGTYSTLKVQPAELEDSGVYFCASSLRTGSGNTIYFGEGSWLTVV.